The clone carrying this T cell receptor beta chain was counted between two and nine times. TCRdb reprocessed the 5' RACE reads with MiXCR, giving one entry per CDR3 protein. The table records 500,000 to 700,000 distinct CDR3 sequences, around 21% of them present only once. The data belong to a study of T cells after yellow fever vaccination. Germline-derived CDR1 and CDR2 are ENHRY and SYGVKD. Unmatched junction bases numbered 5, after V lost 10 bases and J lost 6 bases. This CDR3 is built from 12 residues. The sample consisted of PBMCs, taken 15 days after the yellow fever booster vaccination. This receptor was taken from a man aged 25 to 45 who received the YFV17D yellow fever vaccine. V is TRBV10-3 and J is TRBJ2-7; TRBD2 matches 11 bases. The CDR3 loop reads CASTSGSSEQYF. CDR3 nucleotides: TGTGCCAGCACTAGCGGGAGTTCCGAGCAGTACTTC.